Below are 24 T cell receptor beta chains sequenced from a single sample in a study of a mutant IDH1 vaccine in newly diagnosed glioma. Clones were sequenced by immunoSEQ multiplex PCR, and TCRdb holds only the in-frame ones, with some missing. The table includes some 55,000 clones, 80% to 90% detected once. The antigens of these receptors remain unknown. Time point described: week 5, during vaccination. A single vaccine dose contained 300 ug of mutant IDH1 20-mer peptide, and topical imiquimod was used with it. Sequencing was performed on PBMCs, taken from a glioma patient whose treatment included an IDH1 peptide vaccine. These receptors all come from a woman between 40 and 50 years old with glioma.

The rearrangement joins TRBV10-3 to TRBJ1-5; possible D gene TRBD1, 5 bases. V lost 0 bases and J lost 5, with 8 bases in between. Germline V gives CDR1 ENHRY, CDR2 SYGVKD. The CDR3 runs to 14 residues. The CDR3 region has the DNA TGTGCCATCAGTGAGTCGGGGGGATATCAGCCCCAGCATTTT. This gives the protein CAISESGGYQPQHF.

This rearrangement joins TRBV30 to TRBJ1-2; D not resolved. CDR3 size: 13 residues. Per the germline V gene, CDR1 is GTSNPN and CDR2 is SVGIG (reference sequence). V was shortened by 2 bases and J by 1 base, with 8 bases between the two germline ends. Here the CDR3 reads CAWSPGVNYGYTF. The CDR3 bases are TGTGCCTGGAGTCCAGGAGTTAACTATGGCTACACCTTC.

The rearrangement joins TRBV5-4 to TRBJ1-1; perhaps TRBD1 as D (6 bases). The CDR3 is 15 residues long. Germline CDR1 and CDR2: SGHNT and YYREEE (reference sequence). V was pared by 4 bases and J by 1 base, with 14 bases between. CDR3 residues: CASSPAGAANTEAFF. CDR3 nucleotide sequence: TGTGCCAGCAGCCCGGCGGGGGCAGCGAACACTGAAGCTTTCTTT. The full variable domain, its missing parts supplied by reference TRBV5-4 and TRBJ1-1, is ETGVTQSPTHLIKTRGQQVTLRCSSQSGHNTVSWYQQALGQGPQFIFQYYREEENGRGNFPPRFSGLQFPNYSSELNVNALELDDSALYLCASSPAGAANTEAFFGQGTRLTVV.

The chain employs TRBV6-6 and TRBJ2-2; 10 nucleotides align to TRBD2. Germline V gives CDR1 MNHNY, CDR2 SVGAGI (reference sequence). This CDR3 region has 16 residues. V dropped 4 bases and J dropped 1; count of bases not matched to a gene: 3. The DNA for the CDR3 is TGTGCCAGCAGTTCAGTAGCGGGGGGGAACACCGGGGAGCTGTTTTTT. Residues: CASSSVAGGNTGELFF.

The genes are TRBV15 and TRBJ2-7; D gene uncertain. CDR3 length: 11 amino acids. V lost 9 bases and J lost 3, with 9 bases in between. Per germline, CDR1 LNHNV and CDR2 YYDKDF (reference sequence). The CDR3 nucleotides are TGTGCCACGGGCAAAGGCTACGAGCAGTACTTC. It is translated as CATGKGYEQYF.

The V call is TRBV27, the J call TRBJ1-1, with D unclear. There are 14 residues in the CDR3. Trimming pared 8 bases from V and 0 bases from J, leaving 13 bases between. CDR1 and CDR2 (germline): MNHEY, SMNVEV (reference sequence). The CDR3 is CASFTDGLNTEAFF. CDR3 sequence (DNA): TGTGCCAGCTTCACAGACGGACTGAACACTGAAGCTTTCTTT.

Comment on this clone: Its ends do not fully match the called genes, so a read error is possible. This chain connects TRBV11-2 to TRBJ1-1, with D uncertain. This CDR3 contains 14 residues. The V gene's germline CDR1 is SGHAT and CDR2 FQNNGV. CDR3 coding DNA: TGTGCCAGCAGCTCGGGAGTGGGCCGTAGTGTCGTGGGGTTC. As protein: CASSSGVGRSVVGF.

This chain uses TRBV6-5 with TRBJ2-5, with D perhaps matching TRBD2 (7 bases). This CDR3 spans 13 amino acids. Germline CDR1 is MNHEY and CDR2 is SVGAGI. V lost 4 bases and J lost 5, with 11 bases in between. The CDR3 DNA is TGTGCCAGCAGTTCGGGGGGCGTGGAGACCCAGTACTTC. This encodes CASSSGGVETQYF.

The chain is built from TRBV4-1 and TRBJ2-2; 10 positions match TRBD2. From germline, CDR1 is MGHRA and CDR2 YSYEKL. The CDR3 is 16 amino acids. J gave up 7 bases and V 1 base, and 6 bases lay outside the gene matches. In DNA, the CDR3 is TGCGCCAGCAGCCAAGGGACTAGCGGAGGTGGCGGGGAGCTGTTTTTT. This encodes CASSQGTSGGGGELFF.

CDR3 in amino acids: CAISAPGQAVSISYTF. CDR3 DNA sequence: TGTGCCATCAGTGCTCCGGGGCAGGCGGTATCTATTAGCTACACCTTC. The chain uses TRBV10-3 and TRBJ1-2, with D tentatively TRBD1 (5 bases). Germline V CDR1 and CDR2: ENHRY, SYGVKD. V lost 4 bases and J 9 bases, leaving 24 bases between the germline ends. This CDR3 contains 16 residues.

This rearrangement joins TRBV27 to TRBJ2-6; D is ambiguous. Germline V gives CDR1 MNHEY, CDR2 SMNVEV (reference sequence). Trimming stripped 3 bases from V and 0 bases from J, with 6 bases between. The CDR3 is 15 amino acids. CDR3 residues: CASSFRGSGANVLTF. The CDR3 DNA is TGTGCCAGCAGTTTCCGAGGCTCTGGGGCCAACGTCCTGACTTTC. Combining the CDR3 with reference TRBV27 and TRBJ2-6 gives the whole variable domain EAQVTQNPRYLITVTGKKLTVTCSQNMNHEYMSWYRQDPGLGLRQIYYSMNVEVTDKGDVPEGYKVSRKEKRNFPLILESPSPNQTSLYFCASSFRGSGANVLTFGAGSRLTVL.

CDR3 protein: CASSFDSEGYEQYF. The CDR3 DNA follows: TGTGCCAGCAGCTTCGACTCCGAGGGCTACGAGCAGTACTTC. The chain links TRBV7-9 to TRBJ2-7; tentative D call: TRBD2 (5 bases). V lost 3 bases and J 3 bases, leaving 12 bases between the germline ends. The length of the CDR3 is 14 residues. CDR1 is SEHNR and CDR2 is FQNEAQ in the germline V gene (reference sequence).

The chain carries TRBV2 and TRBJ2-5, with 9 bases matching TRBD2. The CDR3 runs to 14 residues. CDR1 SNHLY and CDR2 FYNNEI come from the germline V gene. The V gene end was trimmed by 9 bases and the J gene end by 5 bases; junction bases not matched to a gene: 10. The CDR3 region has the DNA TGTGCCAGTTTCTTAGCGGGGGCGGGGGAGACCCAGTACTTC. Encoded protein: CASFLAGAGETQYF.

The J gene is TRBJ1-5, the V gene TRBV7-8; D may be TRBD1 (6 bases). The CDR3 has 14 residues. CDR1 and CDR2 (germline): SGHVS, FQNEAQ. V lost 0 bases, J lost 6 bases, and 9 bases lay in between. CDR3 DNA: TGTGCCAGCAGCTTAGCCCAGGGGCTTCAGCCCCAGCATTTT. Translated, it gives CASSLAQGLQPQHF.

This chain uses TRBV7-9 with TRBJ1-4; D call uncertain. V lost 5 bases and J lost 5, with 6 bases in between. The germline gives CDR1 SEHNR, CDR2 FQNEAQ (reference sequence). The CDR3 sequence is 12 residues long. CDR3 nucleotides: TGTGCCAGCAGCAGGCCCAATGAAAAACTGTTTTTT. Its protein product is CASSRPNEKLFF.

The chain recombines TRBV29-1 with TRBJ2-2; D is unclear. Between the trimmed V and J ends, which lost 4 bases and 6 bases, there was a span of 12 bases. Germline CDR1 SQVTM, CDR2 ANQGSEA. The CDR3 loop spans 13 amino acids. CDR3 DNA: TGCAGCGTTGGAACCTATAGTTCCGGGGAGCTGTTTTTT. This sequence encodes CSVGTYSSGELFF.

CDR3 nucleotide sequence: TGTGCCAGCAGCACTCGGACTAGCGGGGCGAACACCGGGGAGCTGTTTTTT. It translates to CASSTRTSGANTGELFF. V and J are TRBV7-9 and TRBJ2-2; TRBD2 matches at 12 bases. This CDR3 is 17 amino acids long. V dropped 5 bases and J dropped 0; count of bases not matched to a gene: 4. The germline V gene has CDR1 SEHNR and CDR2 FQNEAQ (reference sequence).

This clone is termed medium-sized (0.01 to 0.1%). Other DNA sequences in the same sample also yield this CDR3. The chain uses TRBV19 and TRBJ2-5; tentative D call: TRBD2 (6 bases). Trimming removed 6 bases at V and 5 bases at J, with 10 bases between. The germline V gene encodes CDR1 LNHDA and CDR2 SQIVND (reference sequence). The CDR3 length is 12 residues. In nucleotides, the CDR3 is TGTGCCAGTAGACAGGCGGGGGAGACCCAGTACTTC. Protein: CASRQAGETQYF. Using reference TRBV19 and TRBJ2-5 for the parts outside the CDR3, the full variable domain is DGGITQSPKYLFRKEGQNVTLSCEQNLNHDAMYWYRQDPGQGLRLIYYSQIVNDFQKGDIAEGYSVSREKKESFPLTVTSAQKNPTAFYLCASRQAGETQYFGPGTRLLVL.

The CDR3 region is CASSRATDTQYF. The CDR3 nucleotides read TGTGCCAGCAGTCGAGCGACAGATACGCAGTATTTT. J is TRBJ2-3 and V is TRBV25-1; D is undetermined. Germline V CDR1 and CDR2: MGHDK, SYGVNS. This CDR3 has 12 amino acids. The V end lost 5 bases, the J end lost 3 bases, and 6 bases lay between the germline ends.

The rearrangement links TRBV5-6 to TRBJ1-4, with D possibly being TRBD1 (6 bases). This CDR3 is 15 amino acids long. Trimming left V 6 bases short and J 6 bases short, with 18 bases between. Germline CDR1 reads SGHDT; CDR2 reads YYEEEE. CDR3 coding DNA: TGTGCCAGCACCTTTCGGGGCAGGGGTGATGAAAAACTGTTTTTT. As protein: CASTFRGRGDEKLFF.

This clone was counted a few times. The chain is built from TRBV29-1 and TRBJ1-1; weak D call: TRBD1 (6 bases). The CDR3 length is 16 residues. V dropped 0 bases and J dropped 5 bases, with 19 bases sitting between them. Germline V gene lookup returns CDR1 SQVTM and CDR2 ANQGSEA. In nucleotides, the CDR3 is TGCAGCGTTGAAGATGGGTGGGGGGCCGATAATACTGAAGCTTTCTTT. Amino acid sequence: CSVEDGWGADNTEAFF.

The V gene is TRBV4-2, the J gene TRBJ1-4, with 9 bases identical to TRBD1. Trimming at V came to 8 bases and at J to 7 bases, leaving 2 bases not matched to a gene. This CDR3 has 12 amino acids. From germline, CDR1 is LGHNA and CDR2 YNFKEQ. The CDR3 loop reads CASGQGSEKLFF. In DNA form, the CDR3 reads TGTGCCAGCGGACAGGGGTCTGAAAAACTGTTTTTT.

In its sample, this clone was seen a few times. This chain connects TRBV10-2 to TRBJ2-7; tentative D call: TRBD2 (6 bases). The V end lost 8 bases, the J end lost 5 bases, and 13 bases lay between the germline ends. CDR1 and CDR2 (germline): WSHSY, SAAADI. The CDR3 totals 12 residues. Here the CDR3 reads CASLQVADEQYF. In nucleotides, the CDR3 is TGCGCCAGCCTACAGGTAGCGGACGAGCAGTACTTC.

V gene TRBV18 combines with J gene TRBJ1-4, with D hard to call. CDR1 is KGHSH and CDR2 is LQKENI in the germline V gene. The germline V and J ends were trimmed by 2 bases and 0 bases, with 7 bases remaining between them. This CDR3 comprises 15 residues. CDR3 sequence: CASSPDGSTNEKLFF. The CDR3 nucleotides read TGTGCCAGCTCACCAGACGGGTCAACTAATGAAAAACTGTTTTTT.